A single sample gave rise to the 20 T cell receptor beta chains below, sequenced in a study of blood T cells in healthy people across ages. A second about 6 to 12 cycle PCR used barcoded and J-beta primers. MiXCR, run by TCRdb on the 5' RACE reads, gives a single entry per CDR3 protein. The sample contains about 770,000 distinct CDR3 sequences, roughly 44% of which appear only once. Sequences were obtained from blood. The receptors were sampled from a man aged 60-69 years in good health.

V usage is TRBV15 and J usage is TRBJ2-7; D is perhaps TRBD1 (6 bases). V dropped 0 bases and J dropped 0 bases, with 12 bases sitting between them. The CDR3 runs 16 residues. Germline V gene lookup returns CDR1 LNHNV and CDR2 YYDKDF (reference sequence). CDR3 sequence (DNA): TGTGCCACCAGCAGAGATCGGACAGCCCTCTCCTACGAGCAGTACTTC. Its translation: CATSRDRTALSYEQYF.

CDR3 region: CATSREGGGTNTGELFF. CDR3 nucleotide sequence: TGTGCCACCAGCAGAGAAGGCGGGGGGACAAACACCGGGGAGCTGTTTTTT. The chain combines TRBV15 with TRBJ2-2; 8 positions match TRBD2. Germline CDR1 is LNHNV and CDR2 is YYDKDF (reference sequence). The V segment lost 0 bases and the J segment 2 bases; nucleotides outside the gene matches: 5. The CDR3 sequence is 17 residues long. The full variable domain, in which reference TRBV15 and TRBJ2-2 provide the parts outside the CDR3, is DAMVIQNPRYQVTQFGKPVTLSCSQTLNHNVMYWYQQKSSQAPKLLFHYYDKDFNNEADTPDNFQSRRPNTSFCFLDIRSPGLGDTAMYLCATSREGGGTNTGELFFGEGSRLTVL.

This clonotype has just a few counts. The chain carries TRBV7-2 and TRBJ1-5; D unclear. Germline loops: CDR1 SGHTA, CDR2 FQGNSA. The V and J ends lost 1 base and 0 bases respectively, with 7 bases between them. The CDR3 spans 15 residues. Here the CDR3 reads CASSLEAVSNQPQHF. As DNA, the CDR3 is TGTGCCAGCAGCTTAGAGGCCGTTAGCAATCAGCCCCAGCATTTT. The full variable domain, rest sourced from reference TRBV7-2 and TRBJ1-5, is GAGVSQSPSNKVTEKGKDVELRCDPISGHTALYWYRQSLGQGLEFLIYFQGNSAPDKSGLPSDRFSAERTGGSVSTLTIQRTQQEDSAVYLCASSLEAVSNQPQHFGDGTRLSIL.

This clonotype was counted between two and nine times. The chain joins TRBV7-8 to TRBJ2-7; D gene unclear. This CDR3 has 16 amino acids. V lost 4 bases, J lost 0 bases, and 16 bases lay in between. Germline CDR1 SGHVS, CDR2 FQNEAQ. As DNA, the CDR3 is TGTGCCAGCAGCTATAGGGCCGGCATAAGCTCCTACGAGCAGTACTTC. This sequence encodes CASSYRAGISSYEQYF.

This clonotype was observed a handful of times. The rearrangement uses TRBV20-1 and TRBJ2-7; 8 bases are a match to TRBD1. Germline loops: CDR1 DFQATT, CDR2 SNEGSKA (reference sequence). Trimming at V came to 0 bases and at J to 6 bases, leaving 13 bases not matched to a gene. This CDR3 region has 16 residues. CDR3 protein: CSARDSTTGTGGEQYF. The CDR3 coding sequence is TGCAGTGCTAGAGATTCCACTACCGGGACAGGTGGCGAGCAGTACTTC.

This clonotype was seen only a few times. The chain uses TRBV7-2 and TRBJ1-1; 10 bases fit TRBD1. Germline assignment: CDR1 SGHTA and CDR2 FQGNSA. The CDR3 is 14 amino acids. V trimming: 5 bases; J trimming: 1 base; junction bases outside the gene matches: 1. The CDR3 sequence: CASSRDRGNTEAFF. The CDR3 DNA sequence: TGTGCCAGCAGCCGGGACAGGGGGAACACTGAAGCTTTCTTT.

About this clonotype itself: A much bigger clone sits one base away, suggesting this may be a read error. The chain combines TRBV5-1 with TRBJ2-3; 8 bases fit TRBD2. The CDR3 is made up of 17 amino acids. Per the germline V gene, CDR1 is SGHRS and CDR2 is YFSETQ. The ends lost 4 bases at V and 6 bases at J; junction bases unmatched: 16. The CDR3: CASSPGLVGGLSDTQYF. The CDR3, as DNA: TGCGCCAGCAGCCCGGGACTAGTGGGGGGACTTTCCGATACGCAGTATTTT.

This clonotype was observed a few times. The CDR3 loop is CASSQVVPGDTQYF. The CDR3 DNA is TGCGCCAGCAGCCAAGTCGTTCCGGGGGATACGCAGTATTTT. This chain uses TRBV4-3 with TRBJ2-3; the D gene is possibly TRBD2 (5 bases). This CDR3 is built from 14 residues. Germline-derived CDR1 and CDR2 are LGHNA and YSLEER. V lost 1 base and J lost 6, with 11 bases in between.

This clonotype was detected many times. The rearrangement links TRBV7-2 to TRBJ2-7; a possible D gene is TRBD1 (6 bases). The CDR3 has 13 residues. V was clipped by 3 bases and J by 3 bases, with 9 bases between them. From germline, CDR1 is SGHTA and CDR2 FQGNSA. The CDR3 here is CASSFDRNYEQYF. CDR3 sequence (DNA): TGTGCCAGCAGCTTCGACAGGAACTACGAGCAGTACTTC.

This clonotype came up a few times. CDR3 coding DNA: TGTGCCAGCACCGCAGCGGGGGGTGAAGAGACCCAGTACTTC. Protein: CASTAAGGEETQYF. The genes are TRBV12-3 or TRBV12-4 and TRBJ2-5; 9 bases match TRBD2. The V and J ends lost 7 bases and 3 bases, in that order; junction bases with no gene match: 6. The CDR3 consists of 14 residues.

This sequence joins TRBV5-1 and TRBJ2-4, with D maybe TRBD1 (8 bases). The DNA end is more similar to TRBJ2-7, so the J call may be wrong. Per germline, CDR1 SGHRS and CDR2 YFSETQ. The CDR3 spans 17 residues. The CDR3 loop reads CASSSSRKTGEGYEQYF. CDR3 DNA: TGCGCCAGCAGCTCGAGCCGAAAGACAGGGGAGGGATACGAGCAGTACTTC.

The chain employs TRBV10-2 and TRBJ2-5; tentative D call: TRBD2 (5 bases). CDR1 and CDR2 from the germline V gene are WSHSY and SAAADI. With 0 bases removed from V and 5 bases from J, the gap between germline ends came to 13 bases. CDR3 length equals 15 residues. CDR3 sequence: CASSESLLVVETQYF. CDR3 DNA: TGCGCCAGCAGTGAGTCGCTACTAGTTGTGGAGACCCAGTACTTC.

This chain joins TRBV27 and TRBJ2-7; 7 nucleotides align to TRBD1. Looked up from germline, CDR1 is MNHEY and CDR2 is SMNVEV (reference sequence). J lost 4 bases, V lost 7 bases, and 7 bases had no gene match. The CDR3 consists of 13 residues. CDR3 bases: TGTGCCAGCACCCAGACAGGGCGGTACGAGCAGTACTTC. It yields the protein CASTQTGRYEQYF.

This clonotype was observed a handful of times. The chain recombines TRBV21-1 with TRBJ1-2; TRBD1 is the table's D call, not checked against the DNA. TRBV21-1 is deemed a pseudogene. The CDR3 totals 13 residues. CDR3 coding DNA: TGTGCCAGCCCGAATGACAGCACCTATGGCTACACCTTC. It translates to CASPNDSTYGYTF.

V gene TRBV25-1 combines with J gene TRBJ2-7; the match to TRBD2 covers 9 bases. Looked up from germline, CDR1 is MGHDK and CDR2 is SYGVNS. The CDR3 contains 15 residues. The junction had 10 bases not matched to a gene; V was cut back by 8 bases and J by 2 bases. The DNA of the CDR3 is TGTGCCAGCTCGGGTAGGGCTAGCGGGACCTACGAGCAGTACTTC. As protein: CASSGRASGTYEQYF.

This clonotype was counted a few times. This chain uses TRBV6-5 with TRBJ1-2, with a possible D match to TRBD1 (6 bases). Trimming took 7 bases from V and 2 from J, leaving 14 bases between them. CDR3 size: 14 residues. Germline V gene sequence: CDR1 MNHEY, CDR2 SVGAGI. CDR3 nucleotides: TGTGCCAGCAACGCCGGGACACAGAACTATGGCTACACCTTC. The encoded protein is CASNAGTQNYGYTF.

This clonotype was observed a few times. CDR3 sequence: CASSAKGIQHF. The CDR3 DNA sequence: TGTGCCAGCAGTGCGAAGGGTATCCAGCATTTT. This chain joins TRBV6-1 and TRBJ1-5; D is unresolved. V shed 4 bases and J shed 12 bases, with 10 bases lying between them. The CDR3 is 11 residues long. Germline V gene sequence: CDR1 MNHNS, CDR2 SASEGT.

The V and J genes are TRBV7-9 and TRBJ2-6; D is possibly TRBD1 (6 bases). V was shortened by 5 bases and J by 1 base, with 9 bases between the two germline ends. Germline CDR1 and CDR2: SEHNR and FQNEAQ (reference sequence). The CDR3 has 15 residues. The CDR3 nucleotides read TGTGCCAGCAGCGTTACAGGGTCTGGGGCCAACGTCCTGACTTTC. It specifies CASSVTGSGANVLTF.

The V and J genes are TRBV12-3 or TRBV12-4 and TRBJ2-1, with D unresolved. V lost 7 bases and J 8 bases, leaving 18 bases between the germline ends. The CDR3 runs 14 residues. The CDR3 sequence is CASIDEVEYDEQFF. The CDR3 bases are TGTGCCAGCATTGACGAGGTTGAATACGATGAGCAGTTCTTC.

The chain recombines TRBV20-1 with TRBJ2-6; D gene uncertain. Germline V gene lookup returns CDR1 DFQATT and CDR2 SNEGSKA (reference sequence). The CDR3 runs 18 residues. V shed 3 bases and J shed 0 bases, with 18 bases lying between them. The chain's CDR3 is CSARGRWAPNSGANVLTF. The CDR3, as DNA: TGCAGTGCTAGGGGCCGGTGGGCTCCCAACTCTGGGGCCAACGTCCTGACTTTC.